The 26 T cell receptor beta chains given below trace back to one sample, sequenced in a study of circulating and synovial CD4+ cells in juvenile arthritis. Sequenced by immunoSEQ multiplex PCR; TCRdb stores in-frame clones only, minus some. Among tens of thousands of clones, about 95% were seen once, and the ten largest hold 0.15% to 0.2%. Sequenced sample: CD4+ T cells from blood. Receptors were obtained from a human donor with juvenile idiopathic arthritis.

The CDR3 DNA reads as TGTGCCAGCAGCCCCCCTAGAGAATATGGCTACACCTTC. Translating it yields CASSPPREYGYTF. The rearrangement joins TRBV7-2 to TRBJ1-2; D unresolved. The CDR3 has 13 amino acids. The V end was cut by 5 bases, the J end by 5 bases, with 12 bases between. CDR1 and CDR2 from the germline V gene are SGHTA and FQGNSA.

The chain employs TRBV19 and TRBJ2-1; D possibly corresponds to TRBD2 (5 bases). The germline CDR1 and CDR2 sequences are LNHDA and SQIVND (reference sequence). Between the trimmed V and J ends, which lost 3 bases and 6 bases, there was a span of 12 bases. This CDR3 is built from 14 residues. In DNA form, the CDR3 reads TGTGCCAGTAGTATGTTCCAGCGGAGCAATGAGCAGTTCTTC. Its translation: CASSMFQRSNEQFF.

The CDR3: CASSINGMGWETQYF. Written as DNA, the CDR3 is TGTGCCAGTAGTATAAACGGGATGGGCTGGGAGACCCAGTACTTC. This chain links TRBV19 with TRBJ2-5, with D possibly matching TRBD2 (5 bases). The V end lost 2 bases, the J end lost 5 bases, and 15 bases lay between the germline ends. Germline CDR1 reads LNHDA; CDR2 reads SQIVND (reference sequence). The CDR3 sequence is 15 residues long.

The J gene is TRBJ1-1, the V gene TRBV4-1; D is ambiguous. V was shortened by 0 bases and J by 11 bases, with 7 bases between the two germline ends. From germline, CDR1 is MGHRA and CDR2 YSYEKL. This CDR3 is built from 11 residues. The CDR3 DNA reads as TGCGCCAGCAGCCAAGAGCGGAAGGCTTTCTTT. Translating it yields CASSQERKAFF.

The CDR3 reads CASSAAGRNTGELFF. DNA of the CDR3: TGTGCCAGCAGCGCCGCGGGGAGGAACACCGGGGAGCTGTTTTTT. The V and J genes are TRBV5-6 and TRBJ2-2, with D possibly matching TRBD2 (6 bases). The CDR3 sequence is 15 residues long. CDR1 and CDR2 (germline): SGHDT, YYEEEE. V lost 4 bases to trimming and J lost 1 base, with 11 bases between them.

V usage is TRBV9 and J usage is TRBJ2-1; D might be TRBD1 (6 bases). This CDR3 has 16 amino acids. From germline, CDR1 is SGDLS and CDR2 YYNGEE. The germline V and J ends were trimmed by 4 bases and 3 bases, with 17 bases remaining between them. For the CDR3, the DNA is TGTGCCAGCAGCCCCTCCGCCCGGGACAACTACAATGAGCAGTTCTTC. Amino acids: CASSPSARDNYNEQFF. Together with reference TRBV9 and TRBJ2-1, the CDR3 gives the full variable domain: DSGVTQTPKHLITATGQRVTLRCSPRSGDLSVYWYQQSLDQGLQFLIQYYNGEERAKGNILERFSAQQFPDLHSELNLSSLELGDSALYFCASSPSARDNYNEQFFGPGTRLTVL.

The chain couples TRBV6-5 to TRBJ2-7, with D maybe TRBD1 (5 bases). Per germline, CDR1 MNHEY and CDR2 SVGAGI. The V end lost 4 bases, the J end lost 1 base, and 11 bases lay between the germline ends. This CDR3 region has 14 residues. The CDR3 loop reads CASSLKPGSYEQYF. The CDR3 region has the DNA TGTGCCAGCAGTTTAAAACCAGGGTCCTACGAGCAGTACTTC.

In regard to this clone: A junction end diverges from the germline sequence, so it may reflect a read error. This sample includes further DNA sequences coding for the same CDR3. The chain is built from TRBV6-6 and TRBJ1-6; unclear D gene. This CDR3 has 14 amino acids. The germline CDR1 and CDR2 sequences are MNHNY and SVGAGI (reference sequence). Written as DNA, the CDR3 is TGTGCCAGCAGTTACGTGGCAGAAAATTCCCCCCTCCACTTT. Its protein is CASSYVAENSPLHF.

This chain connects TRBV25-1 to TRBJ2-4; 8 bases align to TRBD2. The CDR3 extends over 15 amino acids. Germline CDR1 and CDR2: MGHDK and SYGVNS. V gave up 4 bases and J gave up 8 bases; unmatched junction bases: 10. The CDR3 DNA reads as TGTGCCAGCAGTGCAACCGGGACTAGTTGGGACATTCAGTACTTC. Amino acid sequence: CASSATGTSWDIQYF.

V usage is TRBV19 and J usage is TRBJ1-1; 7 bases fit TRBD1. Germline trimming cut 8 bases from V and 4 bases from J; bases unmatched to any gene: 13. Germline V gene lookup returns CDR1 LNHDA and CDR2 SQIVND (reference sequence). CDR3 length equals 15 residues. The CDR3: CASVPPGGYSTEAFF. DNA of the CDR3: TGTGCCAGTGTACCACCAGGGGGTTATAGCACTGAAGCTTTCTTT.

This clone was observed a handful of times. The chain has TRBV19 and TRBJ1-3; D gene unclear. Germline values: CDR1 LNHDA, CDR2 SQIVND (reference sequence). Between the trimmed V and J ends, which lost 5 bases and 4 bases, there was a span of 6 bases. The CDR3 is 12 amino acids. CDR3 protein: CASSPRGNTIYF. The CDR3 nucleotides are TGTGCCAGTAGTCCCAGAGGAAACACCATATATTTT.

The chain has TRBV7-8 and TRBJ2-4, with 8 positions matching TRBD2. Germline CDR1 is SGHVS and CDR2 is FQNEAQ. CDR3 length equals 16 residues. V shed 5 bases and J 0 bases; nucleotides not matched to a gene: 6. CDR3 bases: TGTGCCAGCAGCCACGTTCTAGCGGGAGCCAAAAACATTCAGTACTTC. This translates into CASSHVLAGAKNIQYF.

The V gene is TRBV30, the J gene TRBJ1-1, with D possibly TRBD1 on 6 matching bases. The CDR3 is 15 residues long. V was cut by 3 bases and J by 1 base, with 15 bases left in between. Germline CDR1 and CDR2: GTSNPN and SVGIG (reference sequence). CDR3 in amino acids: CAWSPRGSGNTEAFF. The CDR3 DNA is TGTGCCTGGAGCCCCAGGGGCAGCGGGAACACTGAAGCTTTCTTT.

The chain is built from TRBV4-1 and TRBJ2-1; TRBD2 matches at 8 bases. V lost 4 bases and J lost 5; bases outside the gene matches: 7. The CDR3 covers 15 residues. Germline V CDR1 and CDR2: MGHRA, YSYEKL. The CDR3 DNA reads as TGCGCCAGCAGCCGGGGGAGCGGGGGTAACAATGAGCAGTTCTTC. Its translation is CASSRGSGGNNEQFF.

The chain combines TRBV7-8 with TRBJ1-5, with 8 nucleotides matching TRBD1. After removal of 5 bases from V and 10 bases from J, the junction contained 10 bases not matched to a gene. Germline V gene lookup returns CDR1 SGHVS and CDR2 FQNEAQ. This CDR3 spans 14 amino acids. The CDR3 DNA reads as TGTGCCAGCAGCCCGACAGGGGTCTCCCAACCCCAGCATTTT. It is translated as CASSPTGVSQPQHF.

The chain joins TRBV28 to TRBJ1-2; D ambiguous. Deletions cut 6 bases from V and 7 bases from J, with 15 bases between. In germline, CDR1 is MDHEN, CDR2 SYDVKM. The length of the CDR3 is 13 residues. CDR3 DNA sequence: TGTGCCAGCAGGCCTCCGGGCGGGCCTGGCTACACCTTC. Protein product: CASRPPGGPGYTF.

The chain links TRBV4-1 to TRBJ2-3, with a possible D match to TRBD1 (6 bases). Deletions cut 4 bases from V and 1 base from J, with 6 bases between. The CDR3 spans 13 residues. The germline V gene has CDR1 MGHRA and CDR2 YSYEKL. CDR3 sequence reads: CASSRQGTDTQYF. The CDR3 nucleotides read TGCGCCAGCAGCCGACAGGGCACAGATACGCAGTATTTT.

The chain employs TRBV28 and TRBJ2-7, with 12 bases that match TRBD1. V shed 6 bases and J 6 bases; nucleotides not matched to a gene: 6. This CDR3 has 14 amino acids. Looked up from germline, CDR1 is MDHEN and CDR2 is SYDVKM. In nucleotides, the CDR3 is TGTGCCAGCAGGTACCGGGACAGGGGGCTCGAGCAGTACTTC. Protein product: CASRYRDRGLEQYF.

This clone was observed once. This chain uses TRBV13 with TRBJ2-1; 8 bases map to TRBD2. CDR3 length: 13 residues. Germline V gene data show CDR1 as PRHDT and CDR2 as FYEKMQ (reference sequence). J lost 8 bases, V lost 4 bases, and 4 bases had no gene match. The CDR3, as DNA: TGTGCCAGCAGCTCGTCGACTAGCGATGAGCAGTTCTTC. It specifies CASSSSTSDEQFF. The variable domain in full, with the rest retrieved from reference TRBV13 and TRBJ2-1, is AAGVIQSPRHLIKEKRETATLKCYPIPRHDTVYWYQQGPGQDPQFLISFYEKMQSDKGSIPDRFSAQQFSDYHSELNMSSLELGDSALYFCASSSSTSDEQFFGPGTRLTVL.

The V and J genes are TRBV19 and TRBJ1-2, with TRBD1 as a possible D gene (6 bases). This CDR3 spans 16 amino acids. V was cut by 3 bases and J by 4 bases, with 18 bases left in between. Per germline, CDR1 LNHDA and CDR2 SQIVND (reference sequence). The CDR3 nucleotides are TGTGCCAGTAGTATGGGCCCGGGGGGCCTAGCCTATGGCTACACCTTC. Amino acids: CASSMGPGGLAYGYTF.

The rearrangement joins TRBV5-5 to TRBJ2-7; no clear D. Germline CDR1 reads SGHKS; CDR2 reads YYEKEE (reference sequence). CDR3 length: 12 amino acids. V was shortened by 0 bases and J by 4 bases, with 5 bases between the two germline ends. CDR3 coding DNA: TGTGCCAGCAGCTTGGATAGATACGAGCAGTACTTC. Translation: CASSLDRYEQYF.

The gene calls are TRBV11-2 and TRBJ1-1, with D perhaps TRBD1 (6 bases). The germline V gene encodes CDR1 SGHAT and CDR2 FQNNGV. This CDR3 is 14 amino acids long. V dropped 3 bases and J dropped 6 bases, with 14 bases sitting between them. CDR3 in DNA: TGTGCCAGCAGCTTCAGGGGTGCCTCTTCTGAAGCTTTCTTT. Amino acid sequence: CASSFRGASSEAFF.

The chain links TRBV5-1 to TRBJ1-4; a possible D gene is TRBD1 (6 bases). This CDR3 has 12 amino acids. V was pared by 4 bases and J by 10 bases, with 11 bases between. CDR1 is SGHRS, CDR2 YFSETQ, per germline. This CDR3 reads CASSLEGGKLFF. In DNA, the CDR3 is TGCGCCAGCAGCCTGGAAGGGGGAAAACTGTTTTTT.

The V call is TRBV7-2, the J call TRBJ1-2; D possibly corresponds to TRBD1 (6 bases). CDR3 length: 15 residues. The germline V gene encodes CDR1 SGHTA and CDR2 FQGNSA. The germline V and J ends were trimmed by 5 bases and 1 base, with 14 bases remaining between them. CDR3 in amino acids: CASSLIPQGNYGYTF. CDR3 DNA sequence: TGTGCCAGCAGCCTAATCCCACAGGGTAACTATGGCTACACCTTC.

This chain links TRBV10-2 with TRBJ1-5; 8 bases match TRBD1. Trimming cost V 2 bases and J 4 bases; bases outside gene matches: 1. Germline V gene lookup returns CDR1 WSHSY and CDR2 SAAADI. The CDR3 totals 14 residues. The CDR3 nucleotides are TGCGCCAGCAGTGAGCAGGGGGCAAATCAGCCCCAGCATTTT. Translating gives CASSEQGANQPQHF.

This chain links TRBV27 with TRBJ2-2, with 9 bases that match TRBD1. Germline loops: CDR1 MNHEY, CDR2 SMNVEV (reference sequence). The CDR3 runs 16 residues. With 2 bases clipped from V and 6 bases from J, the junction kept 7 bases outside the gene matches. CDR3 nucleotide sequence: TGTGCCAGCAGTTTAACCGGGACAGGGTACTCCGGGGAGCTGTTTTTT. Encoded protein: CASSLTGTGYSGELFF.